The entry below describes one T cell receptor (beta chain). This entry is derived from a study of blood T cell repertoires in COVID-19. Study as a whole: The study drew acute and convalescent COVID-19 samples from the United States, Italy and Spain. Sources were T cells, B-cell-depleted T cells, or PBMCs; the material itself was cDNA or gDNA.

The CDR3 consists of 15 residues. V was shortened by 2 bases and J by 4 bases, with 12 bases between the two germline ends. Germline values: CDR1 SNHLY, CDR2 FYNNEI. As processed by the authors: Cell counts per sample came from amplifying reference gene primers. The table came from immunoSEQ multiplex PCR; TCRdb's copy has only in-frame clones and leaves some out. The V and J calls and clone size are taken from that table; D and trimming were inferred from the DNA. The profile shows about 25,000 clones, approximately 81% of them singletons. The sample consisted of peripheral blood. The sequence came from a man aged 70-80 years with acute or convalescent COVID-19. The chain employs TRBV2 and TRBJ2-1; unclear D gene. CDR3 sequence reads: CASSELAAHYNEQFF. In nucleotides, the CDR3 is TGTGCCAGCAGTGAATTGGCGGCCCATTACAATGAGCAGTTCTTC.